This T cell receptor (beta chain) was documented in a study of CD8 T cells in Susac syndrome. TCR beta sequences were obtained from blood CD8+ and CD4+ T cells. It was treatment-naive patients with stable or active relapsing-remitting disease who made up the multiple sclerosis controls. RNA totalling roughly 0.5 to 1 ug underwent reverse transcription with random hexamers. TCRdb re-called the immunoSEQ multiplex PCR reads with MiXCR, one entry per CDR3 protein. The table records 150,000 to 200,000 distinct CDR3 sequences, nearly 95% of them present only once. The clonotype originates from a human donor with multiple sclerosis. The sample was CD4+ T cells from PBMCs.

CDR3 amino acids: CATSREGYEQYF. The CDR3 DNA sequence: TGTGCCACCAGCAGAGAAGGCTACGAGCAGTACTTC. This sequence joins TRBV15 and TRBJ2-7; D unclear. From germline, CDR1 is LNHNV and CDR2 YYDKDF (reference sequence). The V and J ends lost 0 bases and 3 bases respectively, with 3 bases between them. This CDR3 comprises 12 residues.